This T cell receptor (beta chain) appears in the sequencing data of a study of shared clonotypes between healthy human individuals. Study background: There were three CD4 naive, three CD4 memory, two CD8 naive and one CD8 memory plates per donor.

Regarding this clone: Its target is unknown.

V lost 4 bases to trimming and J lost 1 base; unmatched junction nucleotides: 12. Germline CDR1 MGHRA, CDR2 YSYEKL. CDR3 length: 17 residues. Notes on the study in general: When naive CD4 clonotypes were compared across several donors, around 4.6% were shared.

As processed by the authors: Filtering differed, since immunoSEQ gave only junction sequences and no quality scores. TCRdb's copy holds only in-frame clones and misses some; the assay was immunoSEQ multiplex PCR. The D gene and trimming were derived from the DNA, and the V and J assignments and clone size from that table. The sample includes about 1.1 million clones, roughly 80% of them seen just once. This clonotype was obtained from a man aged 18 to 30 in good health. Some clones in this sample may be carry-over from other donors' samples. Sequencing was done on a sample of memory CD4+ T cells from PBMCs. Described subset: CD45RA-negative fraction. The chain couples TRBV4-1 to TRBJ2-7; TRBD2 matches at 8 bases. CDR3 DNA sequence: TGCGCCAGCAGCCCCTCCGCGGCGAGCGGGGGTTCCTACGAGCAGTACTTC. It is translated as CASSPSAASGGSYEQYF.